The 12 T cell receptor beta chains in this list originate from one sample, sequenced in a study of blood T cell repertoires in COVID-19. Method: immunoSEQ multiplex PCR; TCRdb's copy keeps in-frame clones and lacks some. The data show just under 150,000 clones, with 87% seen just once and over 0.75% held by the top ten. The sequenced material came from peripheral blood. These receptor sequences come from a woman between 50 and 59 years old with acute or convalescent COVID-19.

This chain joins TRBV20-1 and TRBJ2-5; a possible D gene is TRBD2 (5 bases). Trimming shortened V by 3 bases and J by 4 bases, and 12 bases separated the two germline ends. The CDR3 has 13 residues. CDR1 and CDR2 from the germline V gene are DFQATT and SNEGSKA (reference sequence). The CDR3 region is CSASHGEIETQYF. The DNA of the CDR3 is TGCAGTGCTAGTCACGGGGAAATAGAGACCCAGTACTTC.

This clone appeared a few times. The chain employs TRBV25-1 and TRBJ2-2, with 7 bases fitting TRBD1. CDR1 and CDR2 (germline): MGHDK, SYGVNS. The CDR3 loop spans 16 amino acids. Trimming took 1 base from V and 2 from J; bases not matched to a gene: 4. The CDR3 DNA reads as TGTGCCAGCAGTGAATCAGGGACAGCAAACACCGGGGAGCTGTTTTTT. Translated, it gives CASSESGTANTGELFF.

The rearrangement joins TRBV15 to TRBJ1-4; 10 nucleotides agree with TRBD1. V shed 2 bases and J 3 bases; nucleotides not matched to a gene: 6. The CDR3 has 17 amino acids. Germline CDR1 reads LNHNV; CDR2 reads YYDKDF (reference sequence). CDR3 in amino acids: CATSRRQGASSNEKLFF. As DNA, the CDR3 is TGTGCCACCAGCAGACGACAGGGGGCTTCATCTAATGAAAAACTGTTTTTT.

This rearrangement joins TRBV6-6 to TRBJ1-2, with 9 bases aligning to TRBD1. Germline loops: CDR1 MNHNY, CDR2 SVGAGI (reference sequence). The CDR3 contains 13 residues. The V gene end was trimmed by 6 bases and the J gene end by 4 bases; junction bases not matched to a gene: 3. CDR3 sequence (DNA): TGTGCCAGCAGCCTGACAGGGGGCTATGGCTACACCTTC. It specifies CASSLTGGYGYTF.

The chain combines TRBV11-2 with TRBJ2-7, with 8 bases fitting TRBD1. Germline lookup yields CDR1 SGHAT and CDR2 FQNNGV. Losses at the gene ends were 0 bases for V and 3 bases for J; bases not matched to a gene: 4. The CDR3 is 15 residues long. CDR3 DNA sequence: TGTGCCAGCAGCTTAGAAAGGACAGGGAACTACGAGCAGTACTTC. Translation gives CASSLERTGNYEQYF.

The CDR3 DNA reads as TGTGCCAGCAGCCCGGCGTGGCAGGGCCTGAACAATGAGCAGTTCTTC. Translating gives CASSPAWQGLNNEQFF. This sequence joins TRBV11-2 and TRBJ2-1, with TRBD1 as a possible D gene (5 bases). V lost 5 bases and J lost 5, with 19 bases in between. The length of the CDR3 is 16 residues. Germline loops: CDR1 SGHAT, CDR2 FQNNGV.

This clone has only one observation. This chain connects TRBV10-3 to TRBJ1-1; possibly TRBD1 for D (5 bases). Per germline, CDR1 ENHRY and CDR2 SYGVKD. Between the trimmed V and J ends, which lost 6 bases and 5 bases, there was a span of 22 bases. The CDR3 runs to 16 residues. The DNA for the CDR3 is TGTGCCATCAGAAGGATGGTAGGGGCGCTGAGTACTGAAGCTTTCTTT. Translation: CAIRRMVGALSTEAFF.

The V and J genes are TRBV29-1 and TRBJ2-1, with 9 bases lining up with TRBD1. Germline-derived CDR1 and CDR2 are SQVTM and ANQGSEA. V lost 7 bases, J lost 6 bases, and 10 bases stayed unmatched. The CDR3 runs 14 residues. The CDR3 sequence is CSGRDRVGGNEQFF. CDR3 bases: TGCAGCGGAAGGGACAGGGTTGGTGGCAATGAGCAGTTCTTC.

The chain couples TRBV7-9 to TRBJ1-3, with D possibly being TRBD1 (5 bases). This CDR3 contains 16 residues. Germline assignment: CDR1 SEHNR and CDR2 FQNEAQ (reference sequence). Trimming removed 1 base at V and 0 bases at J, with 10 bases between. DNA for the CDR3: TGTGCCAGCAGCTTAGGGGGCCTCGTCTCTGGAAACACCATATATTTT. Amino acid sequence: CASSLGGLVSGNTIYF. Filled out from reference TRBV7-9 and TRBJ1-3, the complete variable domain reads DTGVSQNPRHKITKRGQNVTFRCDPISEHNRLYWYRQTLGQGPEFLTYFQNEAQLEKSRLLSDRFSAERPKGSFSTLEIQRTEQGDSAMYLCASSLGGLVSGNTIYFGEGSWLTVV.

The chain links TRBV5-4 to TRBJ2-1; no reliable D call. The V and J ends lost 0 bases and 7 bases respectively, with 8 bases between them. Germline V gene data show CDR1 as SGHNT and CDR2 as YYREEE (reference sequence). The CDR3 runs to 13 residues. The CDR3 here is CASSLGSGNEQFF. CDR3 nucleotide sequence: TGTGCCAGCAGCTTGGGCTCCGGGAATGAGCAGTTCTTC.

The V gene is TRBV27, the J gene TRBJ1-2; D uncertain. The CDR3 is 15 amino acids. The V gene lost 0 bases and the J gene lost 8 bases, with 16 bases spanning the gap. Germline CDR1 and CDR2: MNHEY and SMNVEV (reference sequence). In DNA form, the CDR3 reads TGTGCCAGCAGTTTATCTCCGATCTCCCCTATGGGCTACACCTTC. Its protein is CASSLSPISPMGYTF.

The chain links TRBV9 to TRBJ2-7, with D possibly TRBD2 on 5 matching bases. This CDR3 region has 14 residues. V lost 2 bases, J lost 2 bases, and 11 bases lay in between. Germline CDR1 reads SGDLS; CDR2 reads YYNGEE. The CDR3 spells CASSVRTGTYEQYF. For the CDR3, the DNA is TGTGCCAGCAGCGTCCGGACGGGGACCTACGAGCAGTACTTC.